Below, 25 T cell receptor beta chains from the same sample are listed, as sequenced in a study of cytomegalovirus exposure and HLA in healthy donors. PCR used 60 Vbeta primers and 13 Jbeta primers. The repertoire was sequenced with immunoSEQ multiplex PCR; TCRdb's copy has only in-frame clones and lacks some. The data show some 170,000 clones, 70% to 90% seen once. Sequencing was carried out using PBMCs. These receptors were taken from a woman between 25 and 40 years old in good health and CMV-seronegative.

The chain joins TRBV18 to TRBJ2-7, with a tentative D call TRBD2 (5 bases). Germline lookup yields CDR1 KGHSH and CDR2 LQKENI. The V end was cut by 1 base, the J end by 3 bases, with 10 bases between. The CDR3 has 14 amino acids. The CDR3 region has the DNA TGTGCCAGCTCACCACGCCAGGAGGACTACGAGCAGTACTTC. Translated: CASSPRQEDYEQYF.

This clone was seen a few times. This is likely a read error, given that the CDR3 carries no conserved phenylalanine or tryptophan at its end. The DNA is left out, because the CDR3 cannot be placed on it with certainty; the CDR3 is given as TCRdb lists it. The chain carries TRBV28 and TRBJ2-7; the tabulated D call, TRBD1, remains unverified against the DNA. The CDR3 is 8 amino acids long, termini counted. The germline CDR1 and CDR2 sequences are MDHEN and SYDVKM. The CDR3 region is CASSFDRE.

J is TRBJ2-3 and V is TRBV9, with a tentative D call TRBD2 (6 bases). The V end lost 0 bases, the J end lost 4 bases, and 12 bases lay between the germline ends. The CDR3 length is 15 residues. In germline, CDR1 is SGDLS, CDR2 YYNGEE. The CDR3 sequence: CASSVVTLASDTQYF. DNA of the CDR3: TGTGCCAGCAGCGTAGTTACACTAGCCTCAGATACGCAGTATTTT.

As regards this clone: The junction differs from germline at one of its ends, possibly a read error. The chain's CDR3 is CSSSSDIQETQYF. The CDR3 DNA is TGTTCCAGCAGCTCGGACATTCAAGAGACCCAGTACTTC. The genes are TRBV7-9 and TRBJ2-5; tentatively, D is TRBD1 (5 bases). The CDR3 runs to 13 residues. Germline V gene sequence: CDR1 SEHNR, CDR2 FQNEAQ (reference sequence). Based on the CDR3 plus reference TRBV7-9 and TRBJ2-5, the full variable domain is DTGVSQNPRHKITKRGQNVTFRCDPISEHNRLYWYRQTLGQGPEFLTYFQNEAQLEKSRLLSDRFSAERPKGSFSTLEIQRTEQGDSAMYLCSSSSDIQETQYFGPGTRLLVL.

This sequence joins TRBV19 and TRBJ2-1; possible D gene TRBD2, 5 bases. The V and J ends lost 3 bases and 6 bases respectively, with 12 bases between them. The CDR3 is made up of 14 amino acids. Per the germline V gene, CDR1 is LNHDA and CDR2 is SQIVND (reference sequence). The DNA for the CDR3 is TGTGCCAGTAGTATGGGGTGGGGAGCCAATGAGCAGTTCTTC. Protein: CASSMGWGANEQFF.

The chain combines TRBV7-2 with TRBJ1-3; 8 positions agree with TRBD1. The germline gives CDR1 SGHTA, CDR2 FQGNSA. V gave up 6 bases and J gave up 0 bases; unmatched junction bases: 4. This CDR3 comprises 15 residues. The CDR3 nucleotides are TGTGCCAGCAGGCAAGACAGGGGCTCTGGAAACACCATATATTTT. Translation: CASRQDRGSGNTIYF.

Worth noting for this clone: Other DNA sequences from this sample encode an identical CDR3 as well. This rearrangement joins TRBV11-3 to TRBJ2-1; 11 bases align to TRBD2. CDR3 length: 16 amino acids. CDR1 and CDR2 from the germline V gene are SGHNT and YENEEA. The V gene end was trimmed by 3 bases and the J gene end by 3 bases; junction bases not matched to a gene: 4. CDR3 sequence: CASSFSGTSGYNEQFF. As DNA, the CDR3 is TGTGCCAGCAGCTTTTCCGGGACTAGCGGCTACAATGAGCAGTTCTTC.

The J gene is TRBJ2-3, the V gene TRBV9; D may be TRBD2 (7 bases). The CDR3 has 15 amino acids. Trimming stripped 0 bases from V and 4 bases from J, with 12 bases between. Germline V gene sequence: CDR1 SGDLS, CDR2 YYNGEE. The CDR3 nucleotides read TGTGCCAGCAGCGTAGGGGGGGGCATTCCAGATACGCAGTATTTT. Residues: CASSVGGGIPDTQYF.

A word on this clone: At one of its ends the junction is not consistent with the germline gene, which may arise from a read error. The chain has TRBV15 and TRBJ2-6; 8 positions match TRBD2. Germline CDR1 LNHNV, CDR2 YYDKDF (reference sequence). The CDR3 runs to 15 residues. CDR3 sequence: CATGTSSSGANGLTF. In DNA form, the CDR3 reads TGTGCCACTGGGACTAGTTCCTCTGGGGCCAACGGCCTGACTTTC.

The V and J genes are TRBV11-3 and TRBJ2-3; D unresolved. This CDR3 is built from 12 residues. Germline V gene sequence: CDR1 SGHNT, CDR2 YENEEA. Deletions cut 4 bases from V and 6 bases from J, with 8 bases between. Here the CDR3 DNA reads TGTGCCAGCAGCTCACATTCCGATACGCAGTATTTT. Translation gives CASSSHSDTQYF.

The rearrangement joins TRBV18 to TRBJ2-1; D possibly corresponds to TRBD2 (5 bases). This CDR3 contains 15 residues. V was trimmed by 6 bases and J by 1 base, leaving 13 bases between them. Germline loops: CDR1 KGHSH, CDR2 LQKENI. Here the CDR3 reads CASSPLGSSYNEQFF. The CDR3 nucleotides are TGTGCCAGCTCCCCCTTGGGGAGTTCCTACAATGAGCAGTTCTTC.

The CDR3 bases are TGTGCCAGTATCCGGGGGACAGCGAGCTCTGGGGCCAACGTCCTGACTTTC. Amino acids: CASIRGTASSGANVLTF. The gene calls are TRBV19 and TRBJ2-6; maybe TRBD1 (7 bases). Germline V gives CDR1 LNHDA, CDR2 SQIVND (reference sequence). This CDR3 region has 17 residues. Trimming shortened V by 7 bases and J by 0 bases, and 16 bases separated the two germline ends.

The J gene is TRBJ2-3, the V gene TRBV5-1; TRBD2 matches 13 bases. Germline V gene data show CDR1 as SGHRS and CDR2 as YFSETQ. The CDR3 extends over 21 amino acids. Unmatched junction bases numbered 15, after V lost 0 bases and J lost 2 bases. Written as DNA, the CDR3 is TGCGCCAGCAGCTTGGCCCTGGTCTCCGGGACTAGCGGGACCCTCACAGATACGCAGTATTTT. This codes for CASSLALVSGTSGTLTDTQYF.

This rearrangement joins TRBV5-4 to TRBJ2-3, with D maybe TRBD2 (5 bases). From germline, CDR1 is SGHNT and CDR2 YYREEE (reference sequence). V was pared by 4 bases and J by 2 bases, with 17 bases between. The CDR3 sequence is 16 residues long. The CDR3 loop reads CASSLSLSGFTDTQYF. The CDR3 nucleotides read TGTGCCAGCAGCCTTTCTTTAAGCGGATTCACAGATACGCAGTATTTT.

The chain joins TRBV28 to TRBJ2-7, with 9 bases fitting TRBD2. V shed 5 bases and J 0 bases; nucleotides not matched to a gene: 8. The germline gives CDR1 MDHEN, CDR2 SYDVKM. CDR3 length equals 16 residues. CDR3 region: CASSPFLAGASYEQYF. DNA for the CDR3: TGTGCCAGCAGTCCCTTCTTAGCGGGGGCCTCCTACGAGCAGTACTTC.

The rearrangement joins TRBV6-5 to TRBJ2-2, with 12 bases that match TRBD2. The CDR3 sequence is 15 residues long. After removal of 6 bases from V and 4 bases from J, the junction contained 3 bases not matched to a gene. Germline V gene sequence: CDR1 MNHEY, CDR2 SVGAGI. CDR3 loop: CASSPGLAGTGELFF. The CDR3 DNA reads TGTGCCAGCAGCCCGGGACTAGCGGGCACCGGGGAGCTGTTTTTT.

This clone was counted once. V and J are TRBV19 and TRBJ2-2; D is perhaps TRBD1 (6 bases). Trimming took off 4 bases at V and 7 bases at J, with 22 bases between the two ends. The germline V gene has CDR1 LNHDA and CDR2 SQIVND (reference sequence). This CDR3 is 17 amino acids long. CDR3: CASSTPGTSGSGGELFF. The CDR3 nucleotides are TGTGCCAGTAGTACCCCCGGGACATCCGGAAGTGGCGGGGAGCTGTTTTTT.

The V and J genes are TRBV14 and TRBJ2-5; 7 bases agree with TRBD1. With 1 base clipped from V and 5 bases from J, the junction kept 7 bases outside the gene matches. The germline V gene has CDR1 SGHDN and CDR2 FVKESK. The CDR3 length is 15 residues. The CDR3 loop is CASSQAQGSGETQYF. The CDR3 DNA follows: TGTGCCAGCAGCCAAGCACAGGGGAGTGGGGAGACCCAGTACTTC.

The CDR3 region is CASSHQLAGVVFGELFF. Written as DNA, the CDR3 is TGCGCCAGCAGCCATCAACTAGCGGGGGTCGTATTCGGGGAGCTGTTTTTT. The V gene is TRBV5-1, the J gene TRBJ2-2; 11 bases are shared with TRBD2. The CDR3 has 17 residues. J was trimmed by 7 bases and V by 4 bases; bases with no gene match: 12. Germline V gene lookup returns CDR1 SGHRS and CDR2 YFSETQ.

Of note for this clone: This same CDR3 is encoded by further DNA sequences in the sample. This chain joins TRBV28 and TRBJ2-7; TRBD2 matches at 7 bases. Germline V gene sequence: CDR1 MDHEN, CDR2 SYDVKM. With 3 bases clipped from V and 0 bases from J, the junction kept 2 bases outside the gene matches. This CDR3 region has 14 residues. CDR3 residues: CASSFGGSSYEQYF. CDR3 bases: TGTGCCAGCAGTTTTGGCGGGAGCTCCTACGAGCAGTACTTC.

The CDR3 DNA sequence: TGTGCCAGCAGAAAGGGGGATCTGAGCTCCTACGAGCAGTACTTC. Amino acids: CASRKGDLSSYEQYF. The chain is built from TRBV6-6 and TRBJ2-7; a possible D gene is TRBD1 (6 bases). This CDR3 has 15 residues. With 6 bases removed from V and 0 bases from J, the gap between germline ends came to 15 bases. The V gene's germline CDR1 is MNHNY and CDR2 SVGAGI (reference sequence).

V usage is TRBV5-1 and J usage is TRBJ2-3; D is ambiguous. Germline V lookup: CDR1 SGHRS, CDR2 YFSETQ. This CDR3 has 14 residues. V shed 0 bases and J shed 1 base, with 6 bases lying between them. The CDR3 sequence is CASSLALGTDTQYF. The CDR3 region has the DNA TGCGCCAGCAGCTTGGCCTTAGGCACAGATACGCAGTATTTT.

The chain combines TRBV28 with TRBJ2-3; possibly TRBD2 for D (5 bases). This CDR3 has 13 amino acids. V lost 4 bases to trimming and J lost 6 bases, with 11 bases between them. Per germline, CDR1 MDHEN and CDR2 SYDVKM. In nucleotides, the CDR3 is TGTGCCAGCAGTTCCGTCACGGGGGATACGCAGTATTTT. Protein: CASSSVTGDTQYF.

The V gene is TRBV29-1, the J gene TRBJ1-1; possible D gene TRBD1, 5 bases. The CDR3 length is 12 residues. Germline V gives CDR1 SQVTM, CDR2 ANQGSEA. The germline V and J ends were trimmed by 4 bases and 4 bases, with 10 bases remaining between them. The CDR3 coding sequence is TGCAGCGTTGTGGGGGGGAGCACTGAAGCTTTCTTT. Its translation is CSVVGGSTEAFF.

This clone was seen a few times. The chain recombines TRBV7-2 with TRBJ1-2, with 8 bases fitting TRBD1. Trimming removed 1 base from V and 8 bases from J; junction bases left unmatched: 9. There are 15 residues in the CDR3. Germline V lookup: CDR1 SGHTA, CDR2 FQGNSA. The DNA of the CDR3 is TGTGCCAGCAGCTTAGTCGCGGACAGGGAAAGGGGCTACACCTTC. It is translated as CASSLVADRERGYTF.